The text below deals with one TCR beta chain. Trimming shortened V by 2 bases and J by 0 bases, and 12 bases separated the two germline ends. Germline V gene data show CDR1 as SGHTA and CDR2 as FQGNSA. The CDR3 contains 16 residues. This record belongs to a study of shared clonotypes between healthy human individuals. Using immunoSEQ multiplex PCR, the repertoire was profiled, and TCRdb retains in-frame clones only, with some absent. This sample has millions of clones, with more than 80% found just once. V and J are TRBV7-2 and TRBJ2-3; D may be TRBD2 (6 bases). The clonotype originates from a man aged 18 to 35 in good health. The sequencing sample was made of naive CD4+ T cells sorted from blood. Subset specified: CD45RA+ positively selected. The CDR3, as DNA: TGTGCCAGCAGCTTAAAGATGAGCGGGAGCACAGATACGCAGTATTTT. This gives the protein CASSLKMSGSTDTQYF.